Shown below are 18 T cell receptor beta chains from a single sample sequenced in a study of response to subunit inactivated influenza vaccine. One entry per CDR3 protein, called by TCRdb with MiXCR from the RT-PCR reads. This sample has about 540,000 distinct CDR3 sequences, with approximately 20% found just once. The same sample was also studied in work on T cells expressing NK-cell markers. That paper notes: A 5'RACE template switching approach incorporating UMIs was used to make TCR beta cDNA.

This material consisted of CD4+ T cells sorted from PBMCs, taken 12 days after vaccination. The receptors here all came from a man aged 45-65 years who received an inactivated influenza vaccine.

The CDR3, as DNA: TGTGCCAGCAGACGCTCGTCTGGACTAGCGGGGGCCGGGGAGCTGTTTTTT. The encoded protein is CASRRSSGLAGAGELFF. This sequence joins TRBV27 and TRBJ2-2, with 13 nucleotides matching TRBD2. The CDR3 spans 17 residues. Per germline, CDR1 MNHEY and CDR2 SMNVEV (reference sequence). Unmatched junction bases numbered 10, after V lost 6 bases and J lost 6 bases.

The chain combines TRBV6-1 with TRBJ2-3; no clear D. The germline V gene encodes CDR1 MNHNS and CDR2 SASEGT. Trimming shortened V by 3 bases and J by 4 bases, and 11 bases separated the two germline ends. The length of the CDR3 is 14 residues. Written as DNA, the CDR3 is TGTGCCAGCAGTGATCCCCCGGTCCCAGATACGCAGTATTTT. Its protein product is CASSDPPVPDTQYF.

This chain joins TRBV4-1 and TRBJ2-3, with D hard to call. Germline values: CDR1 MGHRA, CDR2 YSYEKL. V dropped 0 bases and J dropped 7 bases, with 17 bases sitting between them. The CDR3 runs 16 residues. Here the CDR3 DNA reads TGCGCCAGCAGCCAAGATAGTTCGTTGCGAGTTAATACGCAGTATTTT. Protein: CASSQDSSLRVNTQYF.

This sequence joins TRBV5-1 and TRBJ2-3, with D perhaps TRBD1 (7 bases). Per the germline V gene, CDR1 is SGHRS and CDR2 is YFSETQ. The CDR3 sequence is 17 residues long. Trimming removed 6 bases from V and 3 bases from J, with 23 bases in between. CDR3: CASTLPEGARGTDTQYF. CDR3 coding DNA: TGCGCCAGCACCCTACCGGAGGGGGCACGGGGGACAGATACGCAGTATTTT.

This clonotype showed up many times. V gene TRBV4-3 combines with J gene TRBJ2-2; 10 bases map to TRBD2. This CDR3 has 17 amino acids. The germline gives CDR1 LGHNA, CDR2 YSLEER. V was clipped by 0 bases and J by 1 base; unmatched bases: 2. In DNA form, the CDR3 reads TGCGCCAGCAGCCAAGATGCTAGCGGGGGGAACACCGGGGAGCTGTTTTTT. It is translated as CASSQDASGGNTGELFF.

Remarks on this clonotype: An end of the junction does not agree with germline; a read error may underlie this. This sequence joins TRBV11-2 and TRBJ1-4; D is unresolved. The CDR3 consists of 13 residues. Germline V lookup: CDR1 SGHAT, CDR2 FQNNGV. The CDR3 reads CASILGVNEKLFF. For the CDR3, the DNA is TGTGCCAGCATCTTAGGAGTTAATGAAAAACTGTTTTTT.

The CDR3, as DNA: TGTGCCAGCAGTCGCCTGGGGGCCGCCAAAAACATTCAGTACTTC. It is translated as CASSRLGAAKNIQYF. The chain combines TRBV28 with TRBJ2-4, with D maybe TRBD1 (6 bases). Deletions cut 5 bases from V and 1 base from J, with 12 bases between. This CDR3 has 15 amino acids. Germline lookup yields CDR1 MDHEN and CDR2 SYDVKM. The whole variable domain, remainder taken from reference TRBV28 and TRBJ2-4, is DVKVTQSSRYLVKRTGEKVFLECVQDMDHENMFWYRQDPGLGLRLIYFSYDVKMKEKGDIPEGYSVSREKKERFSLILESASTNQTSMYLCASSRLGAAKNIQYFGAGTRLSVL.

The V gene is TRBV20-1, the J gene TRBJ1-2; D is unclear. The CDR3 sequence is 13 residues long. V lost 0 bases and J 2 bases, leaving 7 bases between the germline ends. Germline CDR1 is DFQATT and CDR2 is SNEGSKA (reference sequence). CDR3 nucleotides: TGCAGTGCTAGAGATGTCCGCAACTATGGCTACACCTTC. It is translated as CSARDVRNYGYTF.

This clonotype was observed once. The chain is built from TRBV11-1 and TRBJ2-4; 15 nucleotides match TRBD2. The CDR3 has 19 amino acids. Unmatched junction bases numbered 10, after V lost 5 bases and J lost 2 bases. Per the germline V gene, CDR1 is SGHAT and CDR2 is FQDESV (reference sequence). CDR3 amino acids: CASSLSGTSGRRTKNIQYF. As DNA, the CDR3 is TGTGCCAGCAGCCTATCCGGGACTAGCGGGAGGAGGACCAAAAACATTCAGTACTTC.

This clonotype came up a few times. The chain employs TRBV5-6 and TRBJ2-1, with no clear D. The germline V gene has CDR1 SGHDT and CDR2 YYEEEE. V dropped 4 bases and J dropped 5 bases, with 10 bases sitting between them. This CDR3 spans 13 amino acids. CDR3 region: CASSTWADNEQFF. CDR3 sequence (DNA): TGTGCCAGCAGCACGTGGGCAGACAATGAGCAGTTCTTC.

Remarks on this clonotype: Since a much larger clone is just one base distant, this may be a read error. The chain employs TRBV3-1 and TRBJ2-5, with a possible D match to TRBD2 (6 bases). Trimming cost V 1 base and J 5 bases, with 8 bases left between them. The germline gives CDR1 LGHDT, CDR2 YNNKEL (reference sequence). The CDR3 consists of 13 residues. This CDR3 reads CASSQAEGETQYF. CDR3 sequence (DNA): TGTGCCAGCAGCCAAGCGGAGGGGGAGACCCAGTACTTC.

The V gene is TRBV15, the J gene TRBJ2-1; D is unclear. The CDR3 is made up of 15 amino acids. Between the trimmed V and J ends, which lost 5 bases and 3 bases, there was a span of 14 bases. CDR1 is LNHNV and CDR2 is YYDKDF in the germline V gene (reference sequence). The DNA of the CDR3 is TGTGCCACCAGCCTGGAAGTTTCGGTCTACAATGAGCAGTTCTTC. Translated, it gives CATSLEVSVYNEQFF. Full variable domain (rest looked up from reference TRBV15 and TRBJ2-1): DAMVIQNPRYQVTQFGKPVTLSCSQTLNHNVMYWYQQKSSQAPKLLFHYYDKDFNNEADTPDNFQSRRPNTSFCFLDIRSPGLGDTAMYLCATSLEVSVYNEQFFGPGTRLTVL.

This clonotype was counted only a few times. V is TRBV5-1 and J is TRBJ2-2; 7 nucleotides line up with TRBD1. The CDR3 loop spans 16 amino acids. J was trimmed by 0 bases and V by 1 base; bases with no gene match: 3. Germline V gives CDR1 SGHRS, CDR2 YFSETQ. The DNA for the CDR3 is TGCGCCAGCAGCTTGTGGGGACAGTCGAACACCGGGGAGCTGTTTTTT. Encoded protein: CASSLWGQSNTGELFF.

J is TRBJ2-2 and V is TRBV18; no clear D. This CDR3 comprises 14 residues. CDR1 and CDR2 (germline): KGHSH, LQKENI. Between the trimmed V and J ends, which lost 6 bases and 2 bases, there was a span of 10 bases. The DNA for the CDR3 is TGTGCCAGCTCGCCAAACTTCAACACCGGGGAGCTGTTTTTT. The encoded protein is CASSPNFNTGELFF.

The rearrangement uses TRBV3-1 and TRBJ2-2; no clear D. CDR3 size: 14 residues. Trimming took 3 bases from V and 4 from J, leaving 9 bases between them. Looked up from germline, CDR1 is LGHDT and CDR2 is YNNKEL (reference sequence). Written as DNA, the CDR3 is TGTGCCAGCAGCCAGCCTCAGTTCACCGGGGAGCTGTTTTTT. This sequence encodes CASSQPQFTGELFF.

This clonotype was seen many times. The V call is TRBV12-3 or TRBV12-4, the J call TRBJ2-3, with 10 bases aligning to TRBD1. The CDR3 loop spans 20 amino acids. V lost 5 bases to trimming and J lost 0 bases; unmatched junction nucleotides: 17. CDR3 sequence: CASSRTGAGTGDRSTDTQYF. CDR3 coding DNA: TGTGCCAGCAGTCGTACTGGAGCCGGGACAGGGGACCGTAGCACAGATACGCAGTATTTT.

Only a few counts were recorded for this clonotype. The chain is built from TRBV3-1 and TRBJ1-5; 11 nucleotides agree with TRBD1. V lost 1 base, J lost 6 bases, and 2 bases stayed unmatched. The CDR3 is made up of 15 amino acids. CDR1 is LGHDT, CDR2 YNNKEL, per germline (reference sequence). The CDR3, as DNA: TGTGCCAGCAGCCAAGGGACAGGGGGCAGTCAGCCCCAGCATTTT. This translates into CASSQGTGGSQPQHF.

This clonotype was counted between two and nine times. The chain joins TRBV6-5 to TRBJ2-5, with 10 bases lining up with TRBD1. CDR1 MNHEY and CDR2 SVGAGI come from the germline V gene. The trim removed 5 bases at V and 6 bases at J, leaving 12 bases unmatched. CDR3 length: 16 residues. CDR3 in amino acids: CASSHEVGTGAKTQYF. The CDR3 DNA follows: TGTGCCAGCAGTCACGAGGTGGGGACAGGGGCAAAGACCCAGTACTTC.